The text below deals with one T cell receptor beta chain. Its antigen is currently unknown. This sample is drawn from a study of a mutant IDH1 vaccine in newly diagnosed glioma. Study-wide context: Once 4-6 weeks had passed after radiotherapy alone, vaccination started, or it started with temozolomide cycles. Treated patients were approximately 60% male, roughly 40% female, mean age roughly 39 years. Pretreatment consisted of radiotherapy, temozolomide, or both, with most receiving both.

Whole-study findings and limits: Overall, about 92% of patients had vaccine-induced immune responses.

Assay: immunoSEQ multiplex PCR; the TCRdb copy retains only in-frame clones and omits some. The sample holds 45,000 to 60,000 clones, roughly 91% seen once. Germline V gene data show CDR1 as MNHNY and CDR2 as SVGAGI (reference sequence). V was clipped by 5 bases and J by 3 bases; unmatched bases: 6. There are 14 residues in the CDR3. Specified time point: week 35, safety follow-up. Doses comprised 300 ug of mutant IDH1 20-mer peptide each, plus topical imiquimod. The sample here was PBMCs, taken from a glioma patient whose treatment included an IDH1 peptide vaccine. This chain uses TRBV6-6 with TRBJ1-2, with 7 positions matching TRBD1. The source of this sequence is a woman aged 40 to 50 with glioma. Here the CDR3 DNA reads TGTGCCAGCAGTCAGACAGGGAGGTACTATGGCTACACCTTC. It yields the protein CASSQTGRYYGYTF.